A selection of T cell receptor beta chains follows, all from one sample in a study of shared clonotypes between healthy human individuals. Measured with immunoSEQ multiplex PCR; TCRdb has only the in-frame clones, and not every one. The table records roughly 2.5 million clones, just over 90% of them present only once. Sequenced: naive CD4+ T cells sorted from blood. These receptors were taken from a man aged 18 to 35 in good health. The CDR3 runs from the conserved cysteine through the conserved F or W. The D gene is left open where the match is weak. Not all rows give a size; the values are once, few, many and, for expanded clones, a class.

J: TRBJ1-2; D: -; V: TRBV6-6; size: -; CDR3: CASSKTDGPYGYTF; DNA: TGTGCCAGCAGTAAAACTGACGGCCCCTATGGCTACACCTTC
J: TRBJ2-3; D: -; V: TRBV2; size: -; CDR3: CASSGGRWTDTQYF; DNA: TGTGCCAGCAGTGGTGGCAGGTGGACAGATACGCAGTATTTT
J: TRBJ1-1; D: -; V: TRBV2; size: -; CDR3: CASSTSGKNTEAFF; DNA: TGTGCCAGCAGTACCTCCGGAAAAAACACTGAAGCTTTCTTT
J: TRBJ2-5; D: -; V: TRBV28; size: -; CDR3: CASSLRGPTLETQYF; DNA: TGTGCCAGCAGTTTAAGGGGCCCGACCCTCGAGACCCAGTACTTC
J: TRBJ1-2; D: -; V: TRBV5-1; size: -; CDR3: CASSLGNPDLGYTF; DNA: TGCGCCAGCAGCTTGGGAAACCCAGATCTTGGCTACACCTTC
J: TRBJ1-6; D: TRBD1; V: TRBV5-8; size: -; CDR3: CASSGSTGGRSPLHF; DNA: TGTGCCAGCAGCGGGTCGACAGGGGGAAGATCACCCCTCCACTTT
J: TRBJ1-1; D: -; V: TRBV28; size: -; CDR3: CASSRFRTANTEAFF; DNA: TGTGCCAGCAGTCGTTTCAGGACGGCGAACACTGAAGCTTTCTTT
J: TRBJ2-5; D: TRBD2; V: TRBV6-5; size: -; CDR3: CASSWTSGGQWYF; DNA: TGTGCCAGCAGCTGGACTAGCGGGGGCCAATGGTACTTC
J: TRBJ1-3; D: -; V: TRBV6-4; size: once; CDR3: CASSDFPSGGNTIYF; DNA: TGTGCCAGCAGTGATTTCCCCTCTGGGGGAAACACCATATATTTT
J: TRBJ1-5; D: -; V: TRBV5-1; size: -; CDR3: CASSLGSSNQPQHF; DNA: TGCGCCAGCAGCTTGGGGAGTAGCAATCAGCCCCAGCATTTT
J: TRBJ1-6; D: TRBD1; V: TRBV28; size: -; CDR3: CASSFLDRGPSPLHF; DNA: TGTGCCAGCAGTTTTCTGGACAGGGGGCCTTCACCCCTCCACTTT
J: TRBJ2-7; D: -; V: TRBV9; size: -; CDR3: CASSVGGAGAYEQYF; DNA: TGTGCCAGCAGCGTAGGAGGGGCTGGTGCCTACGAGCAGTACTTC
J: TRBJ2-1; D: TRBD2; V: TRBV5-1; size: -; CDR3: CASHAGDYNEQFF; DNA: TGCGCCAGCCATGCGGGGGACTACAATGAGCAGTTCTTC
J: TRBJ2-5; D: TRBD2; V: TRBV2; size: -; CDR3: CASSDFLASGETQYF; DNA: TGTGCCAGCAGTGATTTTTTGGCTAGCGGGGAGACCCAGTACTTC
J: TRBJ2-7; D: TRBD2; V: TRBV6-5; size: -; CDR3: CASTETSGGLYEQYF; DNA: TGTGCCAGCACCGAGACTAGCGGGGGCCTCTACGAGCAGTACTTC
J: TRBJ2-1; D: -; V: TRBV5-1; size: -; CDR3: CASTKRADSNEQFF; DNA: TGCGCCAGCACCAAGCGGGCGGATTCCAATGAGCAGTTCTTC
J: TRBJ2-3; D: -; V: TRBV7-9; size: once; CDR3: CASSPQRGTPTDTQYF; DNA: TGTGCCAGCAGCCCCCAGCGCGGGACCCCCACAGATACGCAGTATTTT
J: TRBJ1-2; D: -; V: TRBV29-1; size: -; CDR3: CSVAGWDNYGYTF; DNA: TGCAGCGTTGCGGGGTGGGACAACTATGGCTACACCTTC
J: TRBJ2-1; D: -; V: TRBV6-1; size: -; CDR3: CASLRVGTYNEQFF; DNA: TGTGCCAGCCTAAGGGTAGGGACCTACAATGAGCAGTTCTTC
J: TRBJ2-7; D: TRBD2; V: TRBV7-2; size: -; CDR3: CASSLSGGLYEQYF; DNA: TGTGCCAGCAGCCTCTCGGGGGGGCTCTACGAGCAGTACTTC
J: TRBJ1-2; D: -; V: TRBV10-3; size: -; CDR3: CAISENSLDYGYTF; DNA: TGTGCCATCAGTGAGAACAGTTTGGACTATGGCTACACCTTC
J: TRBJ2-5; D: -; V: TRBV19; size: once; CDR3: CASSTQGERHQETQYF; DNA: TGTGCCAGTAGTACCCAGGGAGAGAGGCACCAAGAGACCCAGTACTTC
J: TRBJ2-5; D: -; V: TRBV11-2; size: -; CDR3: CASSFVPQETQYF; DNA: TGTGCCAGCAGCTTTGTTCCTCAAGAGACTCAGTACTTC
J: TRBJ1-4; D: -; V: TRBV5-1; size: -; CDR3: CASSLGKLEGKLFF; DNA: TGCGCCAGCAGCTTGGGAAAACTGGAGGGAAAACTGTTTTTT
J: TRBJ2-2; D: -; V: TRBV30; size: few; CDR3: CAWSVRRAGELFF; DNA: TGTGCCTGGAGTGTACGCAGGGCCGGGGAGCTGTTTTTT
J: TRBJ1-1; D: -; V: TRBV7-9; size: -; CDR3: CASSFIRGRGTEAFF; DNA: TGTGCCAGCAGTTTTATCCGGGGTCGAGGGACTGAAGCTTTCTTT
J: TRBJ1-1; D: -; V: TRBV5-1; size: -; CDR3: CASSPSVGTEAFF; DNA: TGCGCCAGCAGCCCGTCGGTGGGCACTGAAGCTTTCTTT